This record covers a single TCR beta chain. Its antigen is unknown. This CDR3 spans 16 amino acids. The V and J ends lost 0 bases and 0 bases respectively, with 9 bases between them. CDR1 is SGDLS and CDR2 is YYNGEE in the germline V gene. Arm-PCR of CDR3 regions and iRepertoire HTBI primers were used to build TCR beta libraries. In TCRdb, the multiplex PCR reads were re-called with MiXCR into one record per CDR3 protein. The sample holds about 460,000 distinct CDR3 sequences; about 15% are singletons and the top ten take under 20%. This sample was included in a study of regulatory T cells in long-lasting Graves disease. Study-level results: The study found TRBV28, TRBJ1-2 and TRBJ2-5 favored in persistent disease.

Specified time point: newly diagnosed GD, antithyroid drugs for less than 3 months. PBMC RNA served as the TCR library source. Xi'an, China, was home to the endocrinology department that provided patients. Another study also made use of these data, one on T cells in Graves' hyperthyroidism and ophthalmopathy.

Sample: peripheral blood mononuclear cells (PBMCs), taken at new diagnosis, from a patient treated with antithyroid drugs. The genes are TRBV9 and TRBJ2-2; TRBD2 is a possible D gene (6 bases). The source of this sequence is a woman in her forties or fifties with Graves disease. In nucleotides, the CDR3 is TGTGCCAGCAGCGTAGTTGGGACTGCGAACACCGGGGAGCTGTTTTTT. This translates into CASSVVGTANTGELFF. Complete variable domain (other parts from reference TRBV9 and TRBJ2-2): DSGVTQTPKHLITATGQRVTLRCSPRSGDLSVYWYQQSLDQGLQFLIQYYNGEERAKGNILERFSAQQFPDLHSELNLSSLELGDSALYFCASSVVGTANTGELFFGEGSRLTVL.